These 30 T cell receptor beta chains were all obtained from the same sample, sequenced in a study of cytomegalovirus exposure and HLA in healthy donors (TCRdb year 2017). The library relied on the immunoSEQ multiplex PCR assay. The multiplex PCR relied on a mix of 60 forward primers for TCR Vbeta segments and 13 reverse primers for TCR Jbeta segments. Here the immuneACCESS table is served through TCRdb, limited to in-frame sequences with V and J called. Missing clones are a known gap in these copies; in checked studies unresolved V genes cover under half, and the rest lacks a known reason. Within this sample are about 130,000 clones, with less than 85% of them counted one time only. The leading ten clones occupy approximately 9% of the sample. Sequencing was carried out using PBMCs. The source is a young man in good health and CMV-seropositive.

The chain couples TRBV27 to TRBJ1-4; D may be TRBD1 (6 bases). Trimming pared 7 bases from V and 0 bases from J, leaving 21 bases between. This CDR3 is built from 18 residues. Germline CDR1 and CDR2: MNHEY and SMNVEV (reference sequence). The CDR3 nucleotides read TGTGCCAGCAAAACCCTGGCGGTCGAGGGGGCAACTAATGAAAAACTGTTTTTT. Protein sequence: CASKTLAVEGATNEKLFF. Full variable domain (remainder filled in from reference TRBV27 and TRBJ1-4): EAQVTQNPRYLITVTGKKLTVTCSQNMNHEYMSWYRQDPGLGLRQIYYSMNVEVTDKGDVPEGYKVSRKEKRNFPLILESPSPNQTSLYFCASKTLAVEGATNEKLFFGSGTQLSVL.

This clone was observed a single time. This chain links TRBV20-1 with TRBJ2-7; D perhaps matches TRBD2 (5 bases). Germline loops: CDR1 DFQATT, CDR2 SNEGSKA (reference sequence). The CDR3 covers 11 residues. V was clipped by 3 bases and J by 5 bases, with 8 bases between them. In DNA form, the CDR3 reads TGCAGTGCTAGTTTCGGGGACGAGCAGTACTTC. This sequence encodes CSASFGDEQYF.

J is TRBJ1-3 and V is TRBV27; the D gene is possibly TRBD1 (5 bases). Germline CDR1 and CDR2: MNHEY and SMNVEV (reference sequence). V lost 6 bases and J 0 bases, leaving 12 bases between the germline ends. The CDR3 spans 15 residues. CDR3 bases: TGTGCCAGCAGCACCCGACAGAGCTCTGGAAACACCATATATTTT. This codes for CASSTRQSSGNTIYF.

A few counts support this clone. Other DNA sequences in this sample translate to the same CDR3. The chain carries TRBV10-2 and TRBJ1-2; tentative D call: TRBD1 (6 bases). The CDR3 has 13 residues. The V end was cut by 0 bases, the J end by 5 bases, with 7 bases between. Germline CDR1 reads WSHSY; CDR2 reads SAAADI. CDR3 loop: CASSESTGYGYTF. The CDR3 DNA sequence: TGCGCCAGCAGTGAGTCTACAGGGTATGGCTACACCTTC.

The V gene is TRBV19, the J gene TRBJ1-1; a possible D gene is TRBD1 (5 bases). The V and J ends lost 6 bases and 1 base respectively, with 9 bases between them. Germline V lookup: CDR1 LNHDA, CDR2 SQIVND (reference sequence). This CDR3 region has 13 residues. CDR3 loop: CASRGGENTEAFF. CDR3 sequence (DNA): TGTGCCAGTAGAGGAGGGGAGAACACTGAAGCTTTCTTT.

This clone was seen a few times. This rearrangement joins TRBV10-3 to TRBJ2-1, with 9 positions matching TRBD2. The V gene end was trimmed by 4 bases and the J gene end by 11 bases; junction bases not matched to a gene: 18. This CDR3 contains 17 residues. Germline V gives CDR1 ENHRY, CDR2 SYGVKD. CDR3 amino acids: CAISGDWERGAGRKQFF. The DNA for the CDR3 is TGTGCCATCAGTGGGGACTGGGAGCGGGGGGCCGGGCGTAAGCAGTTCTTC.

The chain combines TRBV4-1 with TRBJ2-3, with 11 positions matching TRBD2. Germline CDR1 is MGHRA and CDR2 is YSYEKL. After removal of 2 bases from V and 6 bases from J, the junction contained 4 bases not matched to a gene. The CDR3 contains 15 residues. The chain's CDR3 is CASSQPGLAADTQYF. CDR3 nucleotides: TGCGCCAGCAGCCAACCGGGACTAGCGGCGGATACGCAGTATTTT.

The chain carries TRBV18 and TRBJ1-1; D is possibly TRBD1 (6 bases). In germline, CDR1 is KGHSH, CDR2 LQKENI. This CDR3 has 15 residues. V was shortened by 5 bases and J by 1 base, with 14 bases between the two germline ends. This CDR3 reads CASSTQQGPNTEAFF. The CDR3 DNA reads as TGTGCCAGCTCAACACAACAGGGACCGAACACTGAAGCTTTCTTT.

The rearrangement uses TRBV5-1 and TRBJ1-2; TRBD1 matches at 7 bases. This CDR3 is 15 amino acids long. The germline CDR1 and CDR2 sequences are SGHRS and YFSETQ. With 0 bases clipped from V and 8 bases from J, the junction kept 10 bases outside the gene matches. CDR3 region: CASSLAAGGSSGYTF. CDR3 DNA sequence: TGCGCCAGCAGCTTGGCGGCAGGGGGATCGTCCGGCTACACCTTC.

The rearrangement links TRBV5-5 to TRBJ1-3; the D gene is possibly TRBD1 (6 bases). V was clipped by 2 bases and J by 4 bases, with 13 bases between them. Per the germline V gene, CDR1 is SGHKS and CDR2 is YYEKEE (reference sequence). CDR3 length equals 15 residues. Here the CDR3 reads CASSLAGVEGNTIYF. In DNA form, the CDR3 reads TGTGCCAGCAGCTTAGCAGGGGTAGAAGGAAACACCATATATTTT.

This clone was observed once. The gene calls are TRBV2 and TRBJ2-7, with 12 positions matching TRBD2. Germline assignment: CDR1 SNHLY and CDR2 FYNNEI. The CDR3 sequence is 14 residues long. V gave up 4 bases and J gave up 5 bases; unmatched junction bases: 3. CDR3 bases: TGTGCCAGCAGTGTACGACTAGCGGGGGACGAGCAGTACTTC. As protein: CASSVRLAGDEQYF.

This clone was counted a few times. The chain couples TRBV2 to TRBJ2-5; 9 nucleotides align to TRBD1. The DNA end lines up better with TRBJ2-7; the J call may be wrong. Looked up from germline, CDR1 is SNHLY and CDR2 is FYNNEI. The CDR3 runs to 13 residues. As DNA, the CDR3 is TGTGCCAGCAGTGAGGACAGGGGTTACGAGCAGTACTTC. Translating gives CASSEDRGYEQYF.

The CDR3 DNA follows: TGTGCCATCATGCCACAGGGTGTAACAGATACGCAGTATTTT. The encoded protein is CAIMPQGVTDTQYF. The V gene is TRBV10-3, the J gene TRBJ2-3; D is perhaps TRBD1 (6 bases). Trimming stripped 7 bases from V and 3 bases from J, with 14 bases between. Germline V gives CDR1 ENHRY, CDR2 SYGVKD. CDR3 length equals 14 residues.

V gene TRBV13 combines with J gene TRBJ2-2; the D is unclear. This CDR3 has 15 residues. CDR1 PRHDT and CDR2 FYEKMQ come from the germline V gene (reference sequence). V was shortened by 2 bases and J by 1 base, with 8 bases between the two germline ends. The CDR3 spells CASSLWPGNTGELFF. The CDR3 DNA is TGTGCCAGCAGCTTATGGCCAGGGAACACCGGGGAGCTGTTTTTT.

V gene TRBV4-1 combines with J gene TRBJ2-5, with 7 bases aligning to TRBD1. The DNA matches TRBJ2-7 better at its end, which makes the J call doubtful. The CDR3 length is 14 residues. Per the germline V gene, CDR1 is MGHRA and CDR2 is YSYEKL. CDR3 nucleotide sequence: TGCGCCAGCAGTCCCCGGACAGGCTCCTACGAGCAGTACTTC. Its translation is CASSPRTGSYEQYF.

The chain links TRBV6-5 to TRBJ1-2; TRBD1 agrees at 7 bases. The CDR3 spans 15 residues. The V gene end was trimmed by 2 bases and the J gene end by 7 bases; junction bases not matched to a gene: 10. Germline V gene data show CDR1 as MNHEY and CDR2 as SVGAGI. In DNA form, the CDR3 reads TGTGCCAGCAGTTACCAGGGACAGATCGGGTTTGGCTACACCTTC. This translates into CASSYQGQIGFGYTF.

J is TRBJ2-5 and V is TRBV6-5; 11 bases match TRBD2. Unmatched junction bases numbered 7, after V lost 6 bases and J lost 4 bases. The V gene's germline CDR1 is MNHEY and CDR2 SVGAGI. The CDR3 has 15 amino acids. The CDR3 DNA sequence: TGTGCCAGCAGAATAGCGGGGGGGCGCTTAGAGACCCAGTACTTC. This gives the protein CASRIAGGRLETQYF.

This chain joins TRBV5-6 and TRBJ1-5; D is possibly TRBD1 (5 bases). Trimming stripped 5 bases from V and 5 bases from J, with 17 bases between. CDR1 is SGHDT and CDR2 is YYEEEE in the germline V gene. CDR3 length equals 15 residues. The CDR3 spells CASSAGPYWYQPQHF. As DNA, the CDR3 is TGTGCCAGCAGTGCGGGACCCTACTGGTATCAGCCCCAGCATTTT.

The chain employs TRBV30 and TRBJ2-7; 8 bases align to TRBD1. With V trimmed by 1 base and J by 3 bases, 5 bases remained unmatched. The germline gives CDR1 GTSNPN, CDR2 SVGIG (reference sequence). The CDR3 runs to 14 residues. CDR3 sequence reads: CAWSAVGQVYEQYF. In DNA, the CDR3 is TGTGCCTGGAGTGCGGTGGGACAGGTCTACGAGCAGTACTTC.

The sample holds one count of this clone. The chain has TRBV10-3 and TRBJ1-3; a possible D gene is TRBD1 (6 bases). There are 15 residues in the CDR3. Per germline, CDR1 ENHRY and CDR2 SYGVKD. Trimming left V 6 bases short and J 0 bases short, with 12 bases between. The CDR3 nucleotides read TGTGCCATCAGAAAGACAGGCATCTCTGGAAACACCATATATTTT. This gives the protein CAIRKTGISGNTIYF.

The gene calls are TRBV11-2 and TRBJ1-3; D is possibly TRBD1 (5 bases). The germline gives CDR1 SGHAT, CDR2 FQNNGV. This CDR3 contains 15 residues. Trimming pared 3 bases from V and 2 bases from J, leaving 11 bases between. In nucleotides, the CDR3 is TGTGCCAGCAGCTTTCTTGGGGGGGCTGGAAACACCATATATTTT. Translated: CASSFLGGAGNTIYF.

CDR3 residues: CASSSLRGTDTQYF. CDR3 nucleotide sequence: TGTGCCAGCAGCTCCCTTCGGGGGACAGATACGCAGTATTTT. The chain is built from TRBV7-2 and TRBJ2-3; maybe TRBD2 (6 bases). With 4 bases removed from V and 3 bases from J, the gap between germline ends came to 11 bases. This CDR3 contains 14 residues. The germline V gene has CDR1 SGHTA and CDR2 FQGNSA.

The chain joins TRBV5-6 to TRBJ1-2; D unclear. The V end was cut by 3 bases, the J end by 4 bases, with 13 bases between. Germline V gene data show CDR1 as SGHDT and CDR2 as YYEEEE. The CDR3 is made up of 14 amino acids. The CDR3 loop is CASSSDLGGYGYTF. Here the CDR3 DNA reads TGTGCCAGCAGCTCTGACTTGGGTGGCTATGGCTACACCTTC.

This clone was recorded a few times. The chain joins TRBV19 to TRBJ1-4; the D gene is possibly TRBD1 (6 bases). Between the trimmed V and J ends, which lost 3 bases and 9 bases, there was a span of 14 bases. This CDR3 region has 14 residues. Germline lookup yields CDR1 LNHDA and CDR2 SQIVND (reference sequence). DNA for the CDR3: TGTGCCAGTAGTATTAGGGCAGGGGACAAAAAACTGTTTTTT. It encodes CASSIRAGDKKLFF.

J is TRBJ1-2 and V is TRBV4-1; TRBD1 aligns across 7 bases. The CDR3 sequence is 14 residues long. With V trimmed by 4 bases and J by 7 bases, 9 bases remained unmatched. Per germline, CDR1 MGHRA and CDR2 YSYEKL. The CDR3 sequence is CASSRQLDRAGYTF. CDR3 nucleotides: TGCGCCAGCAGCCGCCAACTCGACAGGGCTGGCTACACCTTC.

The V gene is TRBV27, the J gene TRBJ1-2; 7 bases align to TRBD1. This CDR3 region has 14 residues. With 3 bases clipped from V and 1 base from J, the junction kept 2 bases outside the gene matches. Per the germline V gene, CDR1 is MNHEY and CDR2 is SMNVEV (reference sequence). CDR3 DNA sequence: TGTGCCAGCAGTTTCACAGGGGTTAACTATGGCTACACCTTC. Amino acid sequence: CASSFTGVNYGYTF.

V and J are TRBV10-2 and TRBJ2-7; D uncertain. The CDR3 runs to 12 residues. Germline V CDR1 and CDR2: WSHSY, SAAADI. Deletions cut 2 bases from V and 3 bases from J, with 5 bases between. Here the CDR3 reads CASSETIYEQYF. CDR3 coding DNA: TGCGCCAGCAGTGAGACAATCTACGAGCAGTACTTC.

This clone has more than one count but fewer than ten. CDR3 nucleotides: TGCAGTGCTAGAGCTACAGGGGGCTACACCTTC. Protein: CSARATGGYTF. The genes are TRBV20-1 and TRBJ1-2; D possibly corresponds to TRBD1 (6 bases). V was trimmed by 1 base and J by 8 bases, leaving 8 bases between them. CDR1 and CDR2 (germline): DFQATT, SNEGSKA (reference sequence). The CDR3 length is 11 residues.

The chain combines TRBV6-5 with TRBJ1-2, with TRBD1 matching over 11 bases. CDR1 and CDR2 from the germline V gene are MNHEY and SVGAGI. The trim removed 6 bases at V and 1 base at J, leaving 4 bases unmatched. The CDR3 runs 15 residues. The CDR3 reads CASRAGTGGNYGYTF. The DNA for the CDR3 is TGTGCCAGCAGAGCCGGGACAGGGGGTAACTATGGCTACACCTTC.

This chain uses TRBV19 with TRBJ2-3; 7 nucleotides line up with TRBD1. The CDR3 is 14 amino acids. With 4 bases clipped from V and 2 bases from J, the junction kept 3 bases outside the gene matches. The V gene's germline CDR1 is LNHDA and CDR2 SQIVND (reference sequence). The CDR3 sequence: CASSNGQDTDTQYF. The CDR3 DNA reads as TGTGCCAGTAGTAACGGACAGGACACAGATACGCAGTATTTT. The full variable domain, in which reference TRBV19 and TRBJ2-3 provide the parts outside the CDR3, is DGGITQSPKYLFRKEGQNVTLSCEQNLNHDAMYWYRQDPGQGLRLIYYSQIVNDFQKGDIAEGYSVSREKKESFPLTVTSAQKNPTAFYLCASSNGQDTDTQYFGPGTRLTVL.